This passage covers 26 T cell receptor beta chains from one sample sequenced in a study of T cells in Graves' hyperthyroidism and ophthalmopathy. Amplified regions were TCR beta CDR3 sequences from RNA transcripts. With the HTBI primer set, the TCR CDR3 went through a first round of RT-PCR. TCRdb fed the multiplex PCR reads into MiXCR, producing one record per CDR3 protein. Of about 610,000 distinct CDR3 sequences listed, under 60% are singletons. Source material: peripheral blood or thyroid tissue (not recorded which). All receptors come from a woman under 30 with Graves' hyperthyroidism.

Ten or more counts support this clonotype. This sequence joins TRBV5-5 and TRBJ2-7, with 8 bases aligning to TRBD1. Germline trimming cut 4 bases from V and 6 bases from J; bases unmatched to any gene: 15. Germline V CDR1 and CDR2: SGHKS, YYEKEE (reference sequence). CDR3 length: 16 amino acids. DNA for the CDR3: TGTGCCAGCAGCACCGGCCGGACAGGGTGGAGGTCCGAGCAGTACTTC. Translation gives CASSTGRTGWRSEQYF. The variable domain in full, completed from reference TRBV5-5 and TRBJ2-7, reads DAGVTQSPTHLIKTRGQQVTLRCSPISGHKSVSWYQQVLGQGPQFIFQYYEKEERGRGNFPDRFSARQFPNYSSELNVNALLLGDSALYLCASSTGRTGWRSEQYFGPGTRLTVT.

For this clonotype: At one end, the junction sequence differs from germline, possibly due to a read error. This rearrangement joins TRBV7-2 to TRBJ1-2, with 7 bases lining up with TRBD1. The CDR3 has 15 residues. Germline CDR1 and CDR2: SGHTA and FQGNSA. The CDR3: CASSLTGEGDYGYTF. The CDR3 DNA reads TGTGCCAGCAGTTTAACAGGGGAGGGGGACTATGGTTACACCTTC.

The rearrangement links TRBV27 to TRBJ2-7; 8 nucleotides line up with TRBD2. The CDR3 covers 14 residues. CDR1 MNHEY and CDR2 SMNVEV come from the germline V gene (reference sequence). V was pared by 6 bases and J by 4 bases, with 8 bases of the junction left unmatched. The CDR3 loop reads CASSSREGIYEQYF. The CDR3 nucleotides read TGTGCCAGCAGCTCTCGGGAGGGAATATACGAGCAGTACTTC.

This clonotype showed up many times. V usage is TRBV5-8 and J usage is TRBJ1-1, with TRBD1 matching over 9 bases. The germline CDR1 and CDR2 sequences are SGHTS and YDEGEE. The CDR3 contains 15 residues. With V trimmed by 0 bases and J by 5 bases, 5 bases remained unmatched. CDR3 sequence reads: CASSLAGTGRTEAFF. CDR3 nucleotide sequence: TGTGCCAGCAGCTTGGCCGGGACAGGGCGAACTGAAGCTTTCTTT.

The V call is TRBV3-1, the J call TRBJ2-5, with a possible D match to TRBD2 (6 bases). The CDR3 runs 14 residues. The ends were cut back, 3 bases at V and 7 bases at J, with 15 bases in the middle. Germline V gene data show CDR1 as LGHDT and CDR2 as YNNKEL (reference sequence). CDR3 amino acids: CASSHGGPGRTQYF. In DNA, the CDR3 is TGTGCCAGCAGCCATGGAGGGCCGGGGAGGACCCAGTACTTC.

The chain links TRBV6-1 to TRBJ2-7, with D perhaps TRBD2 (6 bases). CDR1 is MNHNS, CDR2 SASEGT, per germline. V lost 8 bases to trimming and J lost 6 bases, with 17 bases between them. This CDR3 contains 13 residues. As DNA, the CDR3 is TGTGCCAGCGAGCAGGCGCGGGGAGGCGAGCAGTACTTC. Translating gives CASEQARGGEQYF.

This clonotype was picked up many times. The gene calls are TRBV20-1 and TRBJ2-7; D ambiguous. CDR1 and CDR2 from the germline V gene are DFQATT and SNEGSKA (reference sequence). V was shortened by 0 bases and J by 3 bases, with 9 bases between the two germline ends. The CDR3 has 13 amino acids. The CDR3 coding sequence is TGCAGTGCTAGAGACCAGCCAGGCTACGAGCAGTACTTC. Its translation: CSARDQPGYEQYF.

The sample holds many counts of this clonotype. This sequence joins TRBV6-1 and TRBJ1-1, with D perhaps TRBD1 (6 bases). This CDR3 has 14 amino acids. The V end was cut by 4 bases, the J end by 0 bases, with 9 bases between. Germline CDR1 and CDR2: MNHNS and SASEGT. CDR3: CASSAQGMNTEAFF. The CDR3 DNA reads as TGTGCCAGCAGTGCACAGGGTATGAACACTGAAGCTTTCTTT.

This clonotype showed up many times. The chain joins TRBV27 to TRBJ1-4; weak D call: TRBD1 (5 bases). V was cut by 6 bases and J by 3 bases, with 11 bases left in between. The CDR3 runs to 14 residues. The V gene's germline CDR1 is MNHEY and CDR2 SMNVEV (reference sequence). Written as DNA, the CDR3 is TGTGCCAGCAGGCCAGGGAGGGCTAATGAAAAACTGTTTTTT. Protein sequence: CASRPGRANEKLFF.

This clonotype was seen ten or more times. The V call is TRBV7-3, the J call TRBJ2-2; weak D call: TRBD2 (6 bases). In germline, CDR1 is SGHTA, CDR2 FQGTGA. The germline V and J ends were trimmed by 5 bases and 1 base, with 11 bases remaining between them. The CDR3 has 15 amino acids. CDR3 region: CASSPFGGNTGELFF. For the CDR3, the DNA is TGTGCCAGCAGCCCCTTCGGGGGGAACACCGGGGAGCTGTTTTTT.

The chain has TRBV18 and TRBJ1-1; D call uncertain. The CDR3 contains 14 residues. Trimming removed 6 bases from V and 3 bases from J, with 14 bases in between. Germline V CDR1 and CDR2: KGHSH, LQKENI. CDR3 sequence: CASSNARGDTEAFF. The CDR3 DNA reads as TGTGCCAGCTCTAATGCGCGGGGTGACACTGAAGCTTTCTTT.

Details on this clonotype: At one end the junction does not follow the germline gene, possibly because of a read error. The gene calls are TRBV25-1 and TRBJ1-6; 8 positions agree with TRBD1. The CDR3 spans 13 residues. Germline V CDR1 and CDR2: MGHDK, SYGVNS. For the CDR3, the DNA is TGTGCCAGTAAGACAGGGGATAATTCACTCCTCCACTTT. Protein product: CASKTGDNSLLHF.

The rearrangement uses TRBV20-1 and TRBJ1-4, with 7 bases that match TRBD1. Germline V gene sequence: CDR1 DFQATT, CDR2 SNEGSKA (reference sequence). The trim removed 3 bases at V and 7 bases at J, leaving 8 bases unmatched. The length of the CDR3 is 14 residues. In DNA, the CDR3 is TGCAGTGCTAGGACAGGGCCGGGCGGTGAAAAACTGTTTTTT. Translating it yields CSARTGPGGEKLFF.

In the case of this clonotype: A much larger clonotype is one base distant, so this may be a read error. V and J are TRBV11-2 and TRBJ2-5, with D possibly being TRBD1 (6 bases). The CDR3 loop spans 14 amino acids. Germline values: CDR1 SGHAT, CDR2 FQNNGV. The CDR3 protein is CASSLGGQEETQHF. CDR3 in DNA: TGTGCCAGCAGCTTAGGGGGACAAGAAGAGACCCAGCACTTC.

This clonotype occurred many times. The chain has TRBV6-1 and TRBJ2-7; perhaps TRBD1 as D (5 bases). This CDR3 region has 15 residues. V shed 6 bases and J shed 0 bases, with 15 bases lying between them. Germline CDR1 is MNHNS and CDR2 is SASEGT. The CDR3 DNA reads TGTGCCAGCAGCAGACAGACAGCTAGCTCCTACGAGCAGTACTTC. Protein: CASSRQTASSYEQYF.

This clonotype was counted a few times. This chain joins TRBV20-1 and TRBJ1-1; D is unresolved. Germline CDR1 is DFQATT and CDR2 is SNEGSKA (reference sequence). The CDR3 loop spans 15 amino acids. V shed 6 bases and J shed 0 bases, with 17 bases lying between them. CDR3 bases: TGCAGTGCCGAGGTCAGTCAAACAATGAACACTGAAGCTTTCTTT. Translation gives CSAEVSQTMNTEAFF.

Points on this clonotype: Sequence at one end of the junction differs from germline and may be a read error. The rearrangement uses TRBV7-8 and TRBJ2-2; D possibly corresponds to TRBD2 (6 bases). The V gene's germline CDR1 is SGHVS and CDR2 FQNEAQ. This CDR3 is 15 amino acids long. The DNA of the CDR3 is TGCGCCAGCAGCCATGTCAACGGGAGTCTCGGGGAGCTGTTTTTT. Translated: CASSHVNGSLGELFF. The full variable domain, rest sourced from reference TRBV7-8 and TRBJ2-2, is GAGVSQSPRYKVAKRGQDVALRCDPISGHVSLFWYQQALGQGPEFLTYFQNEAQLDKSGLPSDRFFAERPEGSVSTLKIQRTQQEDSAVYLCASSHVNGSLGELFFGEGSRLTVL.

In its sample, this clonotype was seen many times. V usage is TRBV5-1 and J usage is TRBJ2-2, with D maybe TRBD1 (5 bases). The CDR3 has 15 amino acids. The ends were cut back, 0 bases at V and 4 bases at J, with 10 bases in the middle. The germline V gene encodes CDR1 SGHRS and CDR2 YFSETQ. The DNA of the CDR3 is TGCGCCAGCAGCTTGGCAGGGTCCCGCACCGGGGAGCTGTTTTTT. This encodes CASSLAGSRTGELFF.

This clonotype was detected a few times. The chain links TRBV2 to TRBJ2-3; perhaps D is TRBD1 or TRBD2 (7 bases each). There are 16 residues in the CDR3. CDR1 and CDR2 from the germline V gene are SNHLY and FYNNEI. V lost 6 bases, J lost 6 bases, and 22 bases lay in between. The CDR3 loop is CASRGGTASTEDTQYF. The CDR3 nucleotides read TGTGCCAGCAGGGGAGGGACAGCCTCCACAGAGGATACGCAGTATTTT.

The chain employs TRBV2 and TRBJ1-5, with TRBD1 identical over 8 bases. Germline CDR1 SNHLY, CDR2 FYNNEI. The ends lost 8 bases at V and 11 bases at J; junction bases unmatched: 11. The CDR3 length is 13 residues. The CDR3 nucleotides are TGTGCCAGCCCCCGGGACAGGAGAGAGACCCAGCATTTT. This sequence encodes CASPRDRRETQHF.

J is TRBJ2-7 and V is TRBV7-6, with D possibly being TRBD2 (6 bases). The DNA end lines up better with TRBJ2-1; the J call may be wrong. Per germline, CDR1 SGHVS and CDR2 FNYEAQ. The CDR3 loop spans 13 amino acids. The DNA for the CDR3 is TGTGCCAGCTCGGGACTCTATGCCAATGAGCAGTTCTTC. The encoded protein is CASSGLYANEQFF.

The sample holds many counts of this clonotype. This rearrangement joins TRBV7-2 to TRBJ1-5; 11 bases agree with TRBD1. Germline V gives CDR1 SGHTA, CDR2 FQGNSA. There are 16 residues in the CDR3. Trimming at V came to 3 bases and at J to 5 bases, leaving 6 bases not matched to a gene. DNA for the CDR3: TGTGCCAGCAGCTTGGCCGGACAGGGGGCGTATCAGCCCCAGCATTTT. Its translation: CASSLAGQGAYQPQHF. Full variable domain (remainder filled in from reference TRBV7-2 and TRBJ1-5): GAGVSQSPSNKVTEKGKDVELRCDPISGHTALYWYRQSLGQGLEFLIYFQGNSAPDKSGLPSDRFSAERTGGSVSTLTIQRTQQEDSAVYLCASSLAGQGAYQPQHFGDGTRLSIL.

The chain combines TRBV29-1 with TRBJ1-3; D is perhaps TRBD1 (6 bases). V shed 6 bases and J shed 7 bases, with 16 bases lying between them. This CDR3 is built from 13 residues. Germline-derived CDR1 and CDR2 are SQVTM and ANQGSEA. DNA for the CDR3: TGCAGCGTACAACTAGCGGGGGGCAACACCATATATTTT. It specifies CSVQLAGGNTIYF.

This clonotype was counted many times. The V gene is TRBV20-1, the J gene TRBJ2-5; 7 bases agree with TRBD2. Germline loops: CDR1 DFQATT, CDR2 SNEGSKA (reference sequence). This CDR3 comprises 14 residues. V was pared by 1 base and J by 2 bases, with 4 bases of the junction left unmatched. The CDR3 nucleotides are TGCAGTGCTAGAGGGGCTAGCGGACAAGAGACCCAGTACTTC. It is translated as CSARGASGQETQYF.

As concerns this clonotype: The conserved final phenylalanine or tryptophan is absent from the CDR3, which likely points to a read error. The DNA is left out, because the CDR3 cannot be placed on it with certainty; the CDR3 is given as TCRdb lists it. This chain links TRBV30 with TRBJ2-2; the D call TRBD2 from the table was never checked on the DNA. Both ends counted, the CDR3 spans 14 residues. Germline CDR1 reads GTSNPN; CDR2 reads SVGIG (reference sequence). This chain's CDR3 is CACRTSANTGELLS.

This clonotype has ten or more counts. The V gene is TRBV5-8, the J gene TRBJ2-7; D is uncertain. The V gene's germline CDR1 is SGHTS and CDR2 YDEGEE. CDR3 length equals 13 residues. V lost 1 base to trimming and J lost 0 bases, with 5 bases between them. CDR3 nucleotides: TGTGCCAGCAGCTTGATCCTCTCCTACGAGCAGTACTTC. This encodes CASSLILSYEQYF.